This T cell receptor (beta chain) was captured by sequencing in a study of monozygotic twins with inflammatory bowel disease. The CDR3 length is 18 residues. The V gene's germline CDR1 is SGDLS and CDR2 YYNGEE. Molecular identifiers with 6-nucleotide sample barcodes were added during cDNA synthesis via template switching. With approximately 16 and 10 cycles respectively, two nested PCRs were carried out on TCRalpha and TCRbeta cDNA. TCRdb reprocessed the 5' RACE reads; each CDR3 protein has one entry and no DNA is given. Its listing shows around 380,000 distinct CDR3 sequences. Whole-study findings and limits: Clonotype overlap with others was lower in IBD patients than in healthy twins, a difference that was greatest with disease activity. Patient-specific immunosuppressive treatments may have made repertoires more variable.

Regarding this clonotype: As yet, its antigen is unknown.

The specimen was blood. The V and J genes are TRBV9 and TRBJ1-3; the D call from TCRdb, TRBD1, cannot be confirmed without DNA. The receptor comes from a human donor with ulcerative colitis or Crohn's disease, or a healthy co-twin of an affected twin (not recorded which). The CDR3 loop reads CASSLDPPGTSSGNTIYF.